One and the same sample provided the 17 T cell receptor beta chains below, sequenced in a study of blood T cell repertoires in COVID-19. Sequencing was performed with immunoSEQ multiplex PCR; in TCRdb, only in-frame clones are kept and a portion is missing. The data hold 97,000 or so clones, with about 91% observed a single time. The specimen was peripheral blood. The receptors were sampled from a man aged 18 to 29 with acute or convalescent COVID-19.

This clone appeared a few times. V is TRBV6-6 and J is TRBJ1-1; the match to TRBD1 covers 9 bases. The junction had 16 bases not matched to a gene; V was cut back by 5 bases and J by 0 bases. Germline assignment: CDR1 MNHNY and CDR2 SVGAGI (reference sequence). The CDR3 contains 19 residues. CDR3 in DNA: TGTGCCAGCAGTCCACTAGAGGGACAGGGTATTTCTATGAACACTGAAGCTTTCTTT. Translating it yields CASSPLEGQGISMNTEAFF.

This clone was found once. The chain carries TRBV27 and TRBJ1-1, with a possible D match to TRBD1 (5 bases). This CDR3 region has 13 residues. With 10 bases removed from V and 1 base from J, the gap between germline ends came to 13 bases. The germline CDR1 and CDR2 sequences are MNHEY and SMNVEV (reference sequence). CDR3 in DNA: TGTGCCACCAGAAGAGGACAGAACACTGAAGCTTTCTTT. Translation gives CATRRGQNTEAFF.

This chain links TRBV12-3 or TRBV12-4 with TRBJ2-2; TRBD1 might be the D (6 bases). Trimming took off 5 bases at V and 13 bases at J, with 14 bases between the two ends. This CDR3 is 12 amino acids long. CDR3 DNA: TGTGCCAGCAGTCCCCGGACAGACAGGCTGTTTTTT. It yields the protein CASSPRTDRLFF.

This clone has more than one count but fewer than ten. V usage is TRBV7-9 and J usage is TRBJ2-3; 9 nucleotides line up with TRBD1. J gave up 4 bases and V 5 bases, and 4 bases lay outside the gene matches. The CDR3 has 14 residues. Germline-derived CDR1 and CDR2 are SEHNR and FQNEAQ (reference sequence). The CDR3 DNA sequence: TGTGCCAGCAGCCGGGACAGGGCGGCAGATACGCAGTATTTT. Amino acid sequence: CASSRDRAADTQYF.

This clone was seen only once. This chain joins TRBV19 and TRBJ2-1; 7 nucleotides match TRBD1. With 6 bases clipped from V and 7 bases from J, the junction kept 3 bases outside the gene matches. The CDR3 loop spans 12 amino acids. Germline loops: CDR1 LNHDA, CDR2 SQIVND (reference sequence). The CDR3 sequence is CASSWDSNEQFF. The CDR3 DNA reads as TGTGCCAGTAGCTGGGACAGTAATGAGCAGTTCTTC.

The chain joins TRBV28 to TRBJ2-7; 7 bases line up with TRBD1. The CDR3 extends over 14 amino acids. The trim removed 7 bases at V and 2 bases at J, leaving 8 bases unmatched. The V gene's germline CDR1 is MDHEN and CDR2 SYDVKM. For the CDR3, the DNA is TGTGCCAGCATTTCAGGGGGAGCCACCTACGAGCAGTACTTC. It specifies CASISGGATYEQYF.

This sequence joins TRBV27 and TRBJ2-7; 13 positions match TRBD2. Per germline, CDR1 MNHEY and CDR2 SMNVEV (reference sequence). Germline trimming cut 7 bases from V and 4 bases from J; bases unmatched to any gene: 7. CDR3 length: 15 residues. CDR3 bases: TGTGCCAGCAAGAAATGGACTAGCGGGGGATACGAGCAGTACTTC. Protein: CASKKWTSGGYEQYF.

This chain connects TRBV2 to TRBJ2-5; 7 bases match TRBD1. Germline assignment: CDR1 SNHLY and CDR2 FYNNEI. The ends lost 6 bases at V and 5 bases at J; junction bases unmatched: 18. The CDR3 consists of 17 residues. CDR3: CASSDAVWDSRGETQYF. CDR3 DNA: TGTGCCAGCAGCGATGCCGTCTGGGACAGCCGTGGCGAGACCCAGTACTTC.

V and J are TRBV7-9 and TRBJ1-1; no firm D call. The CDR3 length is 14 residues. CDR1 is SEHNR and CDR2 is FQNEAQ in the germline V gene (reference sequence). V was clipped by 5 bases and J by 10 bases, with 20 bases between them. CDR3 sequence (DNA): TGTGCCAGCAGCCCTAGCGGCTTTCGAAACGGAGCTTTCTTT. Its translation is CASSPSGFRNGAFF. The whole variable domain, filled in from reference TRBV7-9 and TRBJ1-1, reads DTGVSQNPRHKITKRGQNVTFRCDPISEHNRLYWYRQTLGQGPEFLTYFQNEAQLEKSRLLSDRFSAERPKGSFSTLEIQRTEQGDSAMYLCASSPSGFRNGAFFGQGTRLTVV.

The chain couples TRBV7-4 to TRBJ2-1, with TRBD2 identical over 8 bases. Looked up from germline, CDR1 is SGHVT and CDR2 is SQSDAQ. The V and J ends lost 2 bases and 7 bases, in that order; junction bases with no gene match: 7. The CDR3 contains 15 residues. CDR3 loop: CASSLTGGPQNEQFF. CDR3 in DNA: TGTGCCAGCAGCTTAACGGGGGGGCCTCAAAATGAGCAGTTCTTC.

The V gene is TRBV15, the J gene TRBJ1-5; 9 bases are a match to TRBD1. This CDR3 contains 16 residues. Per germline, CDR1 LNHNV and CDR2 YYDKDF (reference sequence). The J segment lost 3 bases and the V segment lost 3 bases, leaving 6 bases of the junction unmatched. The DNA for the CDR3 is TGTGCCACCAGCAGTCACCGGGACAGGGCCAATCAGCCCCAGCATTTT. Translating gives CATSSHRDRANQPQHF.

This clone has only one observation. The chain links TRBV27 to TRBJ1-6; TRBD1 aligns across 8 bases. V dropped 6 bases and J dropped 5; count of bases not matched to a gene: 6. There are 15 residues in the CDR3. Germline V gene sequence: CDR1 MNHEY, CDR2 SMNVEV (reference sequence). The CDR3 DNA is TGTGCCAGCAGATGGACAGGGTCTGATAATTCACCCCTCCACTTT. It specifies CASRWTGSDNSPLHF.

V usage is TRBV7-2 and J usage is TRBJ2-7; weak D call: TRBD1 (5 bases). There are 15 residues in the CDR3. The germline V gene encodes CDR1 SGHTA and CDR2 FQGNSA. V gave up 1 base and J gave up 0 bases, with 10 bases separating them. The CDR3 DNA reads as TGTGCCAGCAGCTTAGTAACAGGCGGCTCCTACGAGCAGTACTTC. As protein: CASSLVTGGSYEQYF.

The V and J genes are TRBV7-9 and TRBJ1-2; D perhaps matches TRBD1 (5 bases). CDR3 length equals 16 residues. Per germline, CDR1 SEHNR and CDR2 FQNEAQ (reference sequence). With 0 bases removed from V and 4 bases from J, the gap between germline ends came to 15 bases. As DNA, the CDR3 is TGTGCCAGCAGCTTAGCTCGACAGATGGAGCCCTATGGCTACACCTTC. Residues: CASSLARQMEPYGYTF.

This clone was found once. The chain recombines TRBV9 with TRBJ2-5, with a tentative D call TRBD2 (6 bases). The CDR3 is 14 amino acids. The germline CDR1 and CDR2 sequences are SGDLS and YYNGEE. V lost 3 bases to trimming and J lost 4 bases, with 13 bases between them. Written as DNA, the CDR3 is TGTGCCAGCAGCGCCGGGCGGGGACGAGAGACCCAGTACTTC. It codes for CASSAGRGRETQYF. Combining the CDR3 with reference TRBV9 and TRBJ2-5 gives the whole variable domain DSGVTQTPKHLITATGQRVTLRCSPRSGDLSVYWYQQSLDQGLQFLIQYYNGEERAKGNILERFSAQQFPDLHSELNLSSLELGDSALYFCASSAGRGRETQYFGPGTRLLVL.

V is TRBV29-1 and J is TRBJ1-2; 8 bases align to TRBD1. The V and J ends lost 6 bases and 4 bases, in that order; junction bases with no gene match: 10. Germline-derived CDR1 and CDR2 are SQVTM and ANQGSEA. CDR3 size: 14 residues. The DNA of the CDR3 is TGCAGCGTCGTGGGACAGGTCGCTCTCTATGGCTACACCTTC. Translation gives CSVVGQVALYGYTF.

The V gene is TRBV20-1, the J gene TRBJ2-7, with 7 bases aligning to TRBD2. The germline V gene has CDR1 DFQATT and CDR2 SNEGSKA (reference sequence). The J segment lost 3 bases and the V segment lost 3 bases, leaving 8 bases of the junction unmatched. The CDR3 runs to 14 residues. CDR3 in DNA: TGCAGTGCTAGTCCCCCAGGGAGGGACTACGAGCAGTACTTC. Its protein is CSASPPGRDYEQYF.